This passage covers 20 T cell receptor beta chains from one sample sequenced in a study of post-analysis software for immune sequencing data (dated by TCRdb to 2013 to 2016). The method behind the library was PCR. Reads for this sample came from an Illumina HiSeq 2500. To reduce PCR and sequencing biases, unique molecular identifiers were built into the TCR beta cDNA libraries. The raw public data were reprocessed by TCRdb itself: fastp quality trimming at Q25, MiXCR clonotype calling, in-frame beta chains only. Here each entry gathers all rows of one CDR3 protein and keeps the most common genes and DNA. Counted in this sample were 150,000 to 200,000 distinct CDR3 sequences; 30% of them appeared once. The biggest ten clones account for approximately 1.6% of the sample. These receptors are not linked to any known antigen. Overall study results and their limits: Roughly 5 TRBV segments, including TRBV5-6, TRBV5-1 and TRBV20-1, were significantly more frequent in patients than controls.

The sequenced sample consisted of blood. The receptor set was obtained from a girl between 5 and 17 years old with multiple sclerosis.

This clonotype has only a few counts. The chain joins TRBV5-1 to TRBJ2-1; D unclear. V was pared by 0 bases and J by 6 bases, with 13 bases between. Per the germline V gene, CDR1 is SGHRS and CDR2 is YFSETQ. CDR3 length: 15 residues. The DNA of the CDR3 is TGCGCCAGCAGCTTGGGTCTCGCGCCCCGCAATGAGCAGTTCTTC. Residues: CASSLGLAPRNEQFF. Full variable domain (outside the CDR3, taken from reference TRBV5-1 and TRBJ2-1): KAGVTQTPRYLIKTRGQQVTLSCSPISGHRSVSWYQQTPGQGLQFLFEYFSETQRNKGNFPGRFSGRQFSNSRSEMNVSTLELGDSALYLCASSLGLAPRNEQFFGPGTRLTVL.

This rearrangement joins TRBV11-3 to TRBJ2-1, with D unresolved. The CDR3 loop spans 14 amino acids. Germline CDR1 reads SGHNT; CDR2 reads YENEEA. Trimming shortened V by 1 base and J by 4 bases, and 8 bases separated the two germline ends. The CDR3 is CASSLGGEYNEQFF. In nucleotides, the CDR3 is TGTGCCAGCAGCTTAGGTGGGGAATACAATGAGCAGTTCTTC.

Notes on this clonotype: With a much larger clone just one base away, this may be a read error. This chain links TRBV28 with TRBJ2-7; D gene unclear. The CDR3 length is 11 residues. Trimming removed 4 bases from V and 7 bases from J, with 8 bases in between. The germline CDR1 and CDR2 sequences are MDHEN and SYDVKM. CDR3 coding DNA: TGTGCCAGCAGTTCCGGTTTTGAGCAGTACTTC. This encodes CASSSGFEQYF. Complete variable domain (other parts from reference TRBV28 and TRBJ2-7): DVKVTQSSRYLVKRTGEKVFLECVQDMDHENMFWYRQDPGLGLRLIYFSYDVKMKEKGDIPEGYSVSREKKERFSLILESASTNQTSMYLCASSSGFEQYFGPGTRLTVT.

In its sample, this clonotype was seen many times. This sequence joins TRBV20-1 and TRBJ2-1; D unclear. V gave up 3 bases and J gave up 6 bases, with 12 bases separating them. Germline loops: CDR1 DFQATT, CDR2 SNEGSKA (reference sequence). CDR3 length: 13 amino acids. The CDR3 nucleotides are TGCAGTGCTAGCGGCAGAGTTCGCAATGAGCAGTTCTTC. Translating it yields CSASGRVRNEQFF.

This clonotype has a count of ten or more. The V call is TRBV15, the J call TRBJ2-3; tentatively, D is TRBD1 (6 bases). Looked up from germline, CDR1 is LNHNV and CDR2 is YYDKDF (reference sequence). V was cut by 3 bases and J by 4 bases, with 14 bases left in between. The CDR3 has 15 residues. The CDR3 loop reads CATSRNREWADTQYF. CDR3 bases: TGTGCCACCAGCAGGAACAGGGAATGGGCAGATACGCAGTATTTT.

This clonotype occurred many times. The gene calls are TRBV10-3 and TRBJ2-5; either TRBD1 or TRBD2 may supply D (5 bases each). The CDR3 is made up of 13 amino acids. Trimming pared 9 bases from V and 4 bases from J, leaving 15 bases between. Germline-derived CDR1 and CDR2 are ENHRY and SYGVKD. Here the CDR3 DNA reads TGTGCCATAAAGCCGACTGGGGGAGAGACCCAGTACTTC. Its translation is CAIKPTGGETQYF.

V and J are TRBV28 and TRBJ1-1; maybe TRBD1 (6 bases). In germline, CDR1 is MDHEN, CDR2 SYDVKM. The CDR3 has 17 amino acids. V gave up 2 bases and J gave up 7 bases, with 23 bases separating them. In DNA, the CDR3 is TGTGCCAGCAGTTTACCCGCTCCGGGCCAGGGGACAAATGAAGCTTTCTTT. Its protein product is CASSLPAPGQGTNEAFF.

This clonotype was recorded a few times. J is TRBJ2-5 and V is TRBV7-9; D may be TRBD1 or TRBD2 (6 bases each). The J call is in doubt because the DNA end fits TRBJ2-7 better. CDR1 and CDR2 from the germline V gene are SEHNR and FQNEAQ (reference sequence). The CDR3 extends over 16 amino acids. CDR3 sequence reads: CASSLWLKGGTYEQYF. The CDR3 DNA follows: TGTGCCAGCAGCTTATGGTTGAAGGGGGGAACTTACGAGCAGTACTTC.

This clonotype was seen a few times. This may stem from a read error, because a much larger clone lies one nucleotide away. V usage is TRBV20-1 and J usage is TRBJ2-3; D is uncertain. The CDR3 is made up of 13 amino acids. V was pared by 0 bases and J by 0 bases, with 4 bases between. Germline lookup yields CDR1 DFQATT and CDR2 SNEGSKA (reference sequence). CDR3 region: CSAREPSTDTQYF. The CDR3, as DNA: TGCAGTGCTAGAGAACCAAGCACAGATACGCAGTATTTT.

CDR3 sequence reads: CASSLGVDTEAFF. CDR3 in DNA: TGTGCCAGCAGCTTAGGAGTCGACACTGAAGCTTTCTTT. The J gene is TRBJ1-1, the V gene TRBV11-2, with D unresolved. Germline loops: CDR1 SGHAT, CDR2 FQNNGV. V was trimmed by 1 base and J by 3 bases, leaving 6 bases between them. The CDR3 consists of 13 residues. Looking up the rest from reference TRBV11-2 and TRBJ1-1 gives the full variable domain: EAGVAQSPRYKIIEKRQSVAFWCNPISGHATLYWYQQILGQGPKLLIQFQNNGVVDDSQLPKDRFSAERLKGVDSTLKIQPAKLEDSAVYLCASSLGVDTEAFFGQGTRLTVV.

This clonotype showed up many times. J is TRBJ2-3 and V is TRBV5-1; 7 positions match TRBD2. The CDR3 loop spans 15 amino acids. The germline CDR1 and CDR2 sequences are SGHRS and YFSETQ. After removal of 0 bases from V and 6 bases from J, the junction contained 7 bases not matched to a gene. The CDR3: CASSLAGLEGDTQYF. Written as DNA, the CDR3 is TGCGCCAGCAGCTTGGCAGGACTAGAGGGGGATACGCAGTATTTT.

Regarding this clonotype: Given a much more abundant clone one base away, this may be a read error. The chain joins TRBV7-2 to TRBJ2-4, with D perhaps TRBD1 (6 bases). CDR1 is SGHTA, CDR2 FQGNSA, per germline. Between the trimmed V and J ends, which lost 5 bases and 13 bases, there was a span of 24 bases. This CDR3 region has 15 residues. CDR3 residues: CASSPRPDRNNEQYF. The CDR3 DNA follows: TGTGCCAGCAGCCCTAGACCGGACAGAAACAATGAGCAGTACTTC.

This clonotype has more than one count but fewer than ten. The V and J genes are TRBV2 and TRBJ2-4; D not certain. The CDR3 is made up of 15 amino acids. Trimming removed 7 bases from V and 0 bases from J, with 13 bases in between. CDR1 and CDR2 (germline): SNHLY, FYNNEI. The CDR3 nucleotides read TGTGCCAGCAATGCTGAGAGAGTAGCCAAAAACATTCAGTACTTC. Its protein product is CASNAERVAKNIQYF.

There are many counts of this clonotype. The J gene is TRBJ2-1, the V gene TRBV10-3; tentative D call: TRBD2 (7 bases). There are 13 residues in the CDR3. V was trimmed by 11 bases and J by 9 bases, leaving 20 bases between them. The germline CDR1 and CDR2 sequences are ENHRY and SYGVKD. CDR3 sequence (DNA): TGTGCCGCCACCGGGGGGCTGGGTGGTGAGCAGTTCTTC. This translates into CAATGGLGGEQFF.

V and J are TRBV19 and TRBJ1-1, with 10 bases matching TRBD1. Trimming removed 6 bases from V and 6 bases from J; junction bases left unmatched: 7. CDR3 length equals 14 residues. Germline CDR1 is LNHDA and CDR2 is SQIVND (reference sequence). CDR3 residues: CASSILGQGAEAFF. DNA of the CDR3: TGTGCCAGTAGCATCCTTGGACAGGGGGCTGAAGCTTTCTTT.

There are a few counts of this clonotype. V usage is TRBV5-1 and J usage is TRBJ2-1; 13 bases line up with TRBD2. J gave up 11 bases and V 4 bases, and 3 bases lay outside the gene matches. From germline, CDR1 is SGHRS and CDR2 YFSETQ. This CDR3 is 13 amino acids long. The chain's CDR3 is CASSQGTSGKQFF. The CDR3 DNA is TGCGCCAGCAGCCAAGGGACTAGCGGGAAGCAGTTCTTC.

This clonotype was seen more than once but under ten times. The chain employs TRBV12-5 and TRBJ2-3; 7 nucleotides match TRBD2. Germline V gene data show CDR1 as LGHNT and CDR2 as FRNRAP. The V gene end was trimmed by 0 bases and the J gene end by 2 bases; junction bases not matched to a gene: 8. This CDR3 spans 17 amino acids. In DNA form, the CDR3 reads TGTGCTAGTGGTTTGGTACTAGGAGGGAGGGCCACAGATACGCAGTATTTT. This translates into CASGLVLGGRATDTQYF. The complete variable domain, with remaining parts taken from reference TRBV12-5 and TRBJ2-3, reads DARVTQTPRHKVTEMGQEVTMRCQPILGHNTVFWYRQTMMQGLELLAYFRNRAPLDDSGMPKDRFSAEMPDATLATLKIQPSEPRDSAVYFCASGLVLGGRATDTQYFGPGTRLTVL.

Worth noting for this clonotype: At one end the junction does not follow the germline gene, possibly because of a read error. The V call is TRBV7-7, the J call TRBJ2-5; weak D call: TRBD2 (6 bases). This CDR3 region has 14 residues. Germline values: CDR1 SSHAT, CDR2 FNYEAQ (reference sequence). The DNA of the CDR3 is TGTGCTAGCAGCTTTACAGGCGGGAAAGAGACCCAGTACTTC. Its translation is CASSFTGGKETQYF.

This clonotype was counted a few times. This sequence joins TRBV5-1 and TRBJ1-2, with 9 bases aligning to TRBD1. Germline V gene lookup returns CDR1 SGHRS and CDR2 YFSETQ. The CDR3 is 15 residues long. The V gene end was trimmed by 3 bases and the J gene end by 5 bases; junction bases not matched to a gene: 8. The CDR3 loop is CASSWGDRVWYGYTF. As DNA, the CDR3 is TGCGCCAGCAGCTGGGGGGACAGGGTTTGGTATGGCTACACCTTC.

This clonotype was counted many times. The rearrangement uses TRBV7-3 and TRBJ2-3; D tentatively reads TRBD1 or TRBD2 (6 bases each). V dropped 2 bases and J dropped 4 bases, with 13 bases sitting between them. CDR3 size: 15 residues. The germline CDR1 and CDR2 sequences are SGHTA and FQGTGA. This CDR3 reads CASSLRGQAADTQYF. Here the CDR3 DNA reads TGTGCCAGCAGCTTACGGGGGCAGGCGGCAGATACGCAGTATTTT.